This is a list of T cell receptor beta chains from one sample in a study of T cell responses to AZD1222 COVID-19 vaccine. This table comes from immunoSEQ multiplex PCR, and its TCRdb copy is limited to in-frame clones, with some not included. The sample consists of tens of thousands of clones, roughly 90% of them appearing once. The material was peripheral blood, obtained on day 0 of AZD1222 vaccination. Every receptor here comes from an adult in good health. Each CDR3 is given with its conserved first and last residue. A D gene is named only where the DNA matches it firmly. Not every row has a clone size; where given, it reads once, few, many or a size class.

d_gene	v_gene	abundance	j_gene	CDR3aa	CDR3nt
TRBD1	TRBV7-9	.	TRBJ2-3	CASSSDRGSTDTQYF	TGTGCCAGCAGCTCTGACAGGGGGTCGACAGATACGCAGTATTTT
TRBD2	TRBV29-1	few	TRBJ2-1	CSAIGALLADSYNEQFF	TGCAGCGCTATCGGGGCACTACTAGCGGACTCCTACAATGAGCAGTTCTTC
.	TRBV28	once	TRBJ1-5	CASSAGLMRFSNQPQHF	TGTGCCAGCAGTGCGGGACTGATGAGGTTTAGCAATCAGCCCCAGCATTTT
.	TRBV28	.	TRBJ1-2	CASSVPGTEYGYTF	TGTGCCAGCAGTGTCCCCGGGACGGAGTATGGCTACACCTTC
TRBD2	TRBV9	.	TRBJ2-1	CASSPQVAGINEQFF	TGTGCCAGCAGCCCCCAGGTAGCGGGAATCAATGAGCAGTTCTTC
.	TRBV6-5	.	TRBJ1-1	CASSPRQFEAFF	TGTGCCAGCAGCCCCAGACAATTTGAAGCTTTCTTT
.	TRBV6-5	.	TRBJ2-1	CASSYGLNNEQFF	TGTGCCAGCAGTTACGGGCTGAACAATGAGCAGTTCTTC
.	TRBV28	.	TRBJ1-3	CASSHLDTGNTIYF	TGTGCCAGCAGCCATCTCGACACGGGAAACACCATATATTTT
TRBD1	TRBV28	.	TRBJ1-2	CASSLRPGGNYGYTF	TGTGCCAGCAGTTTACGTCCAGGGGGCAACTATGGCTACACCTTC
.	TRBV6-5	.	TRBJ2-1	CASIWRNSSYNEQFF	TGTGCCAGCATTTGGCGGAATAGCTCCTACAATGAGCAGTTCTTC
.	TRBV12-3/TRBV12-4	.	TRBJ1-5	CASSRRENQPQHF	TGTGCCAGCAGTCGCAGGGAAAATCAGCCCCAGCATTTT